Below are 10 T cell receptor beta chains sequenced from a single sample in a study of T cell clones after liver transplantation. Clones were sequenced by immunoSEQ multiplex PCR, and TCRdb holds only the in-frame ones, with some missing. The repertoire consists of 75,000 to 100,000 clones, with 70% to 85% occurring once and the leading ten covering about 0.45%. This specimen consisted of CD4+ T cells from blood, obtained about 46 months after liver transplant. The receptors stem from a human patient who received a liver transplant. Some T cells may be the graft donor's.

This clone was counted a few times. J is TRBJ2-7 and V is TRBV28; no firm D call. The germline V gene has CDR1 MDHEN and CDR2 SYDVKM. CDR3 length equals 12 residues. Between the trimmed V and J ends, which lost 2 bases and 6 bases, there was a span of 8 bases. Here the CDR3 reads CASSLTFGEQYF. DNA of the CDR3: TGTGCCAGCAGTTTAACCTTCGGCGAGCAGTACTTC.

V gene TRBV27 combines with J gene TRBJ1-4; D is ambiguous. CDR1 MNHEY and CDR2 SMNVEV come from the germline V gene (reference sequence). The CDR3 sequence is 13 residues long. V dropped 3 bases and J dropped 1 base, with 3 bases sitting between them. CDR3 in amino acids: CASSFRTNEKLFF. As DNA, the CDR3 is TGTGCCAGCAGTTTCAGAACTAATGAAAAACTGTTTTTT.

This sequence joins TRBV28 and TRBJ2-2; 12 positions agree with TRBD2. The CDR3 length is 18 residues. CDR1 and CDR2 (germline): MDHEN, SYDVKM. The V segment lost 6 bases and the J segment 3 bases; nucleotides outside the gene matches: 11. CDR3 nucleotide sequence: TGTGCCAGCAGGGGTTACCGACTAGCGGGAGAGGACACCGGGGAGCTGTTTTTT. This codes for CASRGYRLAGEDTGELFF.

V and J are TRBV5-6 and TRBJ2-3, with no clear D. The CDR3 runs 11 residues. The germline V and J ends were trimmed by 0 bases and 5 bases, with 1 base remaining between them. Germline lookup yields CDR1 SGHDT and CDR2 YYEEEE. CDR3 sequence reads: CASSLGDTQYF. The CDR3, as DNA: TGTGCCAGCAGCTTGGGAGATACGCAGTATTTT.

This chain connects TRBV27 to TRBJ2-7; 7 bases match TRBD2. The CDR3 sequence is 16 residues long. CDR1 and CDR2 (germline): MNHEY, SMNVEV (reference sequence). V gave up 1 base and J gave up 5 bases; unmatched junction bases: 11. DNA for the CDR3: TGTGCCAGCAGTTTATTGGGCGGGGGTGGAAGGAACGAGCAGTACTTC. Its translation: CASSLLGGGGRNEQYF.

This rearrangement joins TRBV6-6 to TRBJ1-2, with D tentatively TRBD1 (5 bases). V lost 0 bases, J lost 0 bases, and 8 bases lay in between. Germline V CDR1 and CDR2: MNHNY, SVGAGI (reference sequence). The CDR3 has 15 residues. CDR3 sequence (DNA): TGTGCCAGCAGTTACTCGAAGACAGCTAACTATGGCTACACCTTC. It yields the protein CASSYSKTANYGYTF.

This clone came up a few times. The V and J genes are TRBV5-5 and TRBJ1-1; D ambiguous. This CDR3 spans 11 amino acids. CDR1 and CDR2 from the germline V gene are SGHKS and YYEKEE (reference sequence). V was pared by 0 bases and J by 6 bases, with 3 bases between. CDR3 residues: CASSLAAEAFF. The DNA for the CDR3 is TGTGCCAGCAGCTTGGCGGCTGAAGCTTTCTTT.

CDR3 in amino acids: CASRPRGQGNTGELFF. CDR3 bases: TGTGCCAGCAGACCACGGGGACAGGGAAACACCGGGGAGCTGTTTTTT. The rearrangement uses TRBV28 and TRBJ2-2; 9 bases map to TRBD1. Looked up from germline, CDR1 is MDHEN and CDR2 is SYDVKM. The CDR3 has 16 amino acids. The J segment lost 2 bases and the V segment lost 6 bases, leaving 7 bases of the junction unmatched.

In its sample, this clone was seen once. The CDR3: CASNLGGVGGTEAFF. CDR3 nucleotides: TGTGCCAGCAACCTCGGAGGGGTCGGAGGGACTGAAGCTTTCTTT. The J gene is TRBJ1-1, the V gene TRBV28, with a possible D match to TRBD1 (5 bases). CDR3 length: 15 amino acids. Trimming removed 7 bases at V and 5 bases at J, with 20 bases between. The germline V gene encodes CDR1 MDHEN and CDR2 SYDVKM.

The chain links TRBV29-1 to TRBJ1-2; 10 nucleotides align to TRBD1. V lost 4 bases to trimming and J lost 3 bases; unmatched junction nucleotides: 2. CDR3 length: 13 residues. Germline V CDR1 and CDR2: SQVTM, ANQGSEA. CDR3 sequence: CSVAGTGDYGYTF. As DNA, the CDR3 is TGCAGCGTTGCCGGGACAGGGGACTATGGCTACACCTTC.